The 27 T cell receptor beta chains presented below share a single source sample, sequenced in a study of early T cells in non-severe SARS-CoV-2 infection. TCRdb used MiXCR to reprocess the 5' RACE reads, holding one entry per CDR3 protein. In the table there are roughly 80,000 distinct CDR3 sequences, around 15% of which are singletons. The sample consisted of whole blood. Source of these receptors: an adult who was a healthcare worker with PCR-confirmed SARS-CoV-2 infection or an uninfected control (not recorded which).

This clonotype was counted a few times. The chain couples TRBV3-1 to TRBJ2-7; D ambiguous. Germline CDR1 reads LGHDT; CDR2 reads YNNKEL (reference sequence). Trimming removed 3 bases at V and 2 bases at J, with 20 bases between. The CDR3 loop spans 17 amino acids. CDR3 residues: CASSQRLEIRNTYEQYF. The CDR3 DNA sequence: TGTGCCAGCAGCCAGAGGCTAGAAATCCGTAATACCTACGAGCAGTACTTC.

This chain links TRBV11-2 with TRBJ2-3, with 9 bases that match TRBD2. Germline V gene lookup returns CDR1 SGHAT and CDR2 FQNNGV. V was pared by 2 bases and J by 0 bases, with 12 bases of the junction left unmatched. The CDR3 has 19 amino acids. CDR3 residues: CASSLWLAGRHNSTDTQYF. The DNA for the CDR3 is TGTGCCAGCAGCTTATGGCTAGCGGGACGACACAATAGCACAGATACGCAGTATTTT.

This clonotype appeared a few times. The J gene is TRBJ2-7, the V gene TRBV29-1; a weak D match, TRBD1 (6 bases). Germline V CDR1 and CDR2: SQVTM, ANQGSEA. The CDR3 spans 12 residues. V was cut by 7 bases and J by 1 base, with 11 bases left in between. The CDR3 reads CSAGQSSYEQYF. CDR3 coding DNA: TGCAGCGCCGGACAGTCTTCCTACGAGCAGTACTTC.

In its sample, this clonotype was seen a few times. Because the CDR3's place on the DNA is in doubt, the DNA is left out and the CDR3 is given as listed by TCRdb. This chain uses TRBV29-1 with TRBJ1-2. Germline-derived CDR1 and CDR2 are SQVTM and ANQGSEA. Inclusive of both ends, the CDR3 amounts to 8 amino acids. The CDR3 loop reads CSVGTGTF.

This clonotype appeared many times. The chain recombines TRBV7-3 with TRBJ2-5; 10 nucleotides align to TRBD1. CDR3 size: 17 residues. Germline V gives CDR1 SGHTA, CDR2 FQGTGA. Trimming at V came to 3 bases and at J to 4 bases, leaving 11 bases not matched to a gene. CDR3 in DNA: TGTGCCAGCAGCTTTGTCCTCCGGGACAGGGGAAGAGAGACCCAGTACTTC. This translates into CASSFVLRDRGRETQYF.

In its sample, this clonotype was seen many times. The chain employs TRBV20-1 and TRBJ2-1; D not certain. Germline-derived CDR1 and CDR2 are DFQATT and SNEGSKA (reference sequence). The V end lost 6 bases, the J end lost 3 bases, and 18 bases lay between the germline ends. The CDR3 extends over 15 amino acids. DNA of the CDR3: TGCAGTGCCCCCGGCGCGGCTAGTAACTACAATGAGCAGTTCTTC. Residues: CSAPGAASNYNEQFF.

The chain joins TRBV5-4 to TRBJ1-1; TRBD1 agrees at 8 bases. CDR1 and CDR2 (germline): SGHNT, YYREEE (reference sequence). V trimming: 4 bases; J trimming: 4 bases; junction bases outside the gene matches: 3. This CDR3 region has 13 residues. The CDR3 loop is CASSGTGGTEAFF. The CDR3 DNA is TGTGCCAGCAGCGGTACAGGGGGCACTGAAGCTTTCTTT.

This clonotype has only a few counts. The V gene is TRBV5-1, the J gene TRBJ2-5; 11 nucleotides line up with TRBD2. With 5 bases clipped from V and 5 bases from J, the junction kept 5 bases outside the gene matches. CDR3 length: 14 amino acids. Germline V gives CDR1 SGHRS, CDR2 YFSETQ. As DNA, the CDR3 is TGCGCCAGCAGTCAGACTAGCGGGATGGAGACCCAGTACTTC. Translating it yields CASSQTSGMETQYF.

In its sample, this clonotype was seen a few times. This sequence joins TRBV7-2 and TRBJ2-1; 14 bases fit TRBD2. The germline V gene has CDR1 SGHTA and CDR2 FQGNSA. This CDR3 is built from 16 residues. V was pared by 3 bases and J by 2 bases, with 0 bases of the junction left unmatched. For the CDR3, the DNA is TGTGCCAGCAGCTTGGGACTAGCGGGAGCCTACAATGAGCAGTTCTTC. Amino acids: CASSLGLAGAYNEQFF. Based on the CDR3 plus reference TRBV7-2 and TRBJ2-1, the full variable domain is GAGVSQSPSNKVTEKGKDVELRCDPISGHTALYWYRQSLGQGLEFLIYFQGNSAPDKSGLPSDRFSAERTGGSVSTLTIQRTQQEDSAVYLCASSLGLAGAYNEQFFGPGTRLTVL.

This clonotype was counted between two and nine times. The chain combines TRBV7-6 with TRBJ1-6, with a possible D match to TRBD1 (6 bases). The V gene's germline CDR1 is SGHVS and CDR2 FNYEAQ. V gave up 1 base and J gave up 5 bases, with 12 bases separating them. This CDR3 spans 16 amino acids. CDR3 region: CASSLVGGGHNSPLHF. The DNA for the CDR3 is TGTGCCAGCAGCTTAGTTGGAGGGGGGCATAATTCACCCCTCCACTTT.

This clonotype has ten or more counts. This chain connects TRBV5-5 to TRBJ2-3, with 10 bases identical to TRBD1. The V gene end was trimmed by 4 bases and the J gene end by 0 bases; junction bases not matched to a gene: 5. This CDR3 is built from 16 residues. The germline V gene encodes CDR1 SGHKS and CDR2 YYEKEE (reference sequence). The CDR3 nucleotides are TGTGCCAGCAGCGGGGACAGGGGACTTAGCACAGATACGCAGTATTTT. It yields the protein CASSGDRGLSTDTQYF.

Ten or more counts support this clonotype. This sequence joins TRBV6-1 and TRBJ2-7; D remains unclear. With 3 bases removed from V and 3 bases from J, the gap between germline ends came to 15 bases. The CDR3 is made up of 15 amino acids. Germline loops: CDR1 MNHNS, CDR2 SASEGT. The CDR3 DNA reads TGTGCCAGCAGTGAGCTCTCTCTGGTAATCTACGAGCAGTACTTC. Translation gives CASSELSLVIYEQYF.

This clonotype was observed a handful of times. The chain combines TRBV19 with TRBJ2-7, with 7 positions matching TRBD2. Germline CDR1 LNHDA, CDR2 SQIVND (reference sequence). After removal of 10 bases from V and 5 bases from J, the junction contained 11 bases not matched to a gene. This CDR3 region has 13 residues. In nucleotides, the CDR3 is TGTGCCACCTCCCGGTCCCGGGGGGACGAGCAGTACTTC. This gives the protein CATSRSRGDEQYF.

This chain links TRBV5-6 with TRBJ2-2, with D unclear. Germline lookup yields CDR1 SGHDT and CDR2 YYEEEE. V was cut by 4 bases and J by 5 bases, with 9 bases left in between. This CDR3 comprises 13 residues. The CDR3 coding sequence is TGTGCCAGCAGCAAGGACCGAACCGGGGAGCTGTTTTTT. This translates into CASSKDRTGELFF.

This clonotype was observed at least ten times. This sequence joins TRBV15 and TRBJ1-3; tentatively, D is TRBD1 (5 bases). The germline gives CDR1 LNHNV, CDR2 YYDKDF (reference sequence). The length of the CDR3 is 16 residues. The ends were cut back, 1 base at V and 0 bases at J, with 10 bases in the middle. The CDR3: CATSRARAVSGNTIYF. The CDR3 DNA is TGTGCCACCAGCAGAGCCAGGGCCGTCTCTGGAAACACCATATATTTT.

This chain uses TRBV15 with TRBJ2-7, with D possibly matching TRBD2 (6 bases). Trimming removed 0 bases from V and 0 bases from J, with 9 bases in between. Looked up from germline, CDR1 is LNHNV and CDR2 is YYDKDF (reference sequence). This CDR3 has 15 amino acids. The CDR3 DNA follows: TGTGCCACCAGCAGAGAGAGGCGGGACTCCTACGAGCAGTACTTC. Translated: CATSRERRDSYEQYF.

At least ten counts were recorded for this clonotype. The chain recombines TRBV7-8 with TRBJ1-1; no definite D call. The CDR3 has 13 amino acids. CDR1 is SGHVS and CDR2 is FQNEAQ in the germline V gene. Trimming pared 6 bases from V and 6 bases from J, leaving 14 bases between. CDR3 DNA sequence: TGTGCCAGCAGGTCCGAAGTCGGGTCTGAAGCTTTCTTT. The encoded protein is CASRSEVGSEAFF.

The chain has TRBV6-5 and TRBJ2-7, with D uncertain. V lost 0 bases to trimming and J lost 3 bases, with 6 bases between them. CDR1 and CDR2 from the germline V gene are MNHEY and SVGAGI. This CDR3 region has 13 residues. The DNA for the CDR3 is TGTGCCAGCAGTTACTCAGCTGGCTACGAGCAGTACTTC. Translating it yields CASSYSAGYEQYF.

The V and J genes are TRBV5-1 and TRBJ1-1; a possible D gene is TRBD1 (5 bases). The V gene lost 6 bases and the J gene lost 0 bases, with 12 bases spanning the gap. This CDR3 has 14 residues. Looked up from germline, CDR1 is SGHRS and CDR2 is YFSETQ. The CDR3 loop is CASTQEGLNTEAFF. DNA for the CDR3: TGCGCCAGCACACAGGAGGGATTGAACACTGAAGCTTTCTTT.

The gene calls are TRBV29-1 and TRBJ2-7; 12 positions match TRBD2. CDR1 is SQVTM, CDR2 ANQGSEA, per germline. Trimming took 6 bases from V and 2 from J; bases not matched to a gene: 14. The CDR3 has 17 residues. DNA of the CDR3: TGCAGCGTCCGGAACGTCGGGACTAGCGGGCGGGCCTACGAGCAGTACTTC. As protein: CSVRNVGTSGRAYEQYF.

The J gene is TRBJ1-5, the V gene TRBV12-5, with D unresolved. This CDR3 comprises 15 residues. The V end was cut by 1 base, the J end by 4 bases, with 11 bases between. CDR1 and CDR2 from the germline V gene are LGHNT and FRNRAP. CDR3 nucleotides: TGTGCTAGTGGTTTGGGATCCGGGTATAATCAGCCCCAGCATTTT. It specifies CASGLGSGYNQPQHF.

This clonotype came up many times. This chain connects TRBV6-5 to TRBJ2-7; 7 positions agree with TRBD1. J gave up 2 bases and V 6 bases, and 4 bases lay outside the gene matches. Germline CDR1 and CDR2: MNHEY and SVGAGI. CDR3 length: 13 residues. The CDR3 here is CASSRTGAYEQYF. In nucleotides, the CDR3 is TGTGCCAGCAGCCGAACAGGGGCCTACGAGCAGTACTTC.

This clonotype was recorded at least ten times. This chain connects TRBV7-9 to TRBJ2-2; TRBD2 is a possible D gene (6 bases). The ends were cut back, 5 bases at V and 0 bases at J, with 16 bases in the middle. Germline CDR1 reads SEHNR; CDR2 reads FQNEAQ (reference sequence). This CDR3 has 17 residues. The DNA of the CDR3 is TGTGCCAGCAGCCCTCCGGGACTCTATTCGAACACCGGGGAGCTGTTTTTT. Translated, it gives CASSPPGLYSNTGELFF. Looking up the rest from reference TRBV7-9 and TRBJ2-2 gives the full variable domain: DTGVSQNPRHKITKRGQNVTFRCDPISEHNRLYWYRQTLGQGPEFLTYFQNEAQLEKSRLLSDRFSAERPKGSFSTLEIQRTEQGDSAMYLCASSPPGLYSNTGELFFGEGSRLTVL.

The chain couples TRBV29-1 to TRBJ2-5; 9 bases match TRBD2. The CDR3 runs to 13 residues. Germline values: CDR1 SQVTM, CDR2 ANQGSEA. V dropped 3 bases and J dropped 11; count of bases not matched to a gene: 10. The CDR3 spells CSVEMYVAGEQYF. Here the CDR3 DNA reads TGCAGCGTTGAGATGTACGTAGCGGGAGAACAGTACTTC.

The chain recombines TRBV12-5 with TRBJ2-1, with D tentatively TRBD1 or TRBD2 (5 bases each). CDR1 and CDR2 from the germline V gene are LGHNT and FRNRAP. V was cut by 6 bases and J by 5 bases, with 8 bases left in between. CDR3 size: 12 residues. As DNA, the CDR3 is TGTGCTAGTGGGCCGGGACACAATGAGCAGTTCTTC. It encodes CASGPGHNEQFF. Variable domain in full (rest from reference TRBV12-5 and TRBJ2-1): DARVTQTPRHKVTEMGQEVTMRCQPILGHNTVFWYRQTMMQGLELLAYFRNRAPLDDSGMPKDRFSAEMPDATLATLKIQPSEPRDSAVYFCASGPGHNEQFFGPGTRLTVL.

This clonotype was seen a handful of times. This sequence joins TRBV24-1 and TRBJ2-5; D is undetermined. The CDR3 extends over 14 amino acids. Trimming stripped 6 bases from V and 4 bases from J, with 14 bases between. In germline, CDR1 is KGHDR, CDR2 SFDVKD. The CDR3 DNA sequence: TGTGCCACCAGTCCCGGTGGGGTCGGAGAGACCCAGTACTTC. It is translated as CATSPGGVGETQYF.

The V and J genes are TRBV7-6 and TRBJ2-7; TRBD1 might be the D (6 bases). Per the germline V gene, CDR1 is SGHVS and CDR2 is FNYEAQ. The CDR3 extends over 14 amino acids. V lost 1 base and J 6 bases, leaving 13 bases between the germline ends. CDR3 bases: TGTGCCAGCAGCTTAGAGGGATGGGGGCGCGAGCAGTACTTC. Its translation: CASSLEGWGREQYF.